Shown below are 2 T cell receptor beta chains from a single sample sequenced in a study of blood T cell repertoires in COVID-19 (dated by TCRdb to the early 2020s). Preparation of the library involved the immunoSEQ multiplex PCR assay. The source is immuneACCESS, and TCRdb retained only in-frame sequences with V and J called. Part of the clones is not carried over; for the studies checked, unresolved V genes explain less than half of this, and the remainder is unexplained. For this sample there are approximately 240,000 clones; over 80% appear just once. More than 5.5% of the sample rests with the top ten. The sample comprised peripheral blood. Receptor source: a human donor in a cohort sampled during active COVID-19.

The rearrangement uses TRBV3-1 (or the pseudogene TRBV3-2) and TRBJ1-1, with D possibly matching TRBD1 (5 bases). The CDR3 length is 14 residues. Germline-derived CDR1 and CDR2 are LGHDT and YNNKEL (reference sequence). V lost 1 base and J 5 bases, leaving 11 bases between the germline ends. CDR3 in amino acids: CASSQGRGRTEAFF. The CDR3 DNA follows: TGTGCCAGCAGCCAAGGAAGGGGCCGGACTGAAGCTTTCTTT.

The J gene is TRBJ2-7, the V gene TRBV6-2 or TRBV6-3; 9 bases are shared with TRBD1. V trimming: 3 bases; J trimming: 2 bases; junction bases outside the gene matches: 11. This CDR3 has 17 amino acids. Germline lookup yields CDR1 MNHEY and CDR2 SVGEGT. For the CDR3, the DNA is TGTGCCAGCAGTTATAGCGTCACAGGGGGCGTGACCTACGAGCAGTACTTC. Protein sequence: CASSYSVTGGVTYEQYF.